Below, 8 T cell receptor beta chains from the same sample are listed, as sequenced in a study of blood T cell repertoires in COVID-19. Sequencing used immunoSEQ multiplex PCR; TCRdb keeps in-frame clones, though not all of them. The data contain 300,000 to 500,000 clones, over 75% of them seen just once; the ten biggest clones take up 0.95% to 1%. Sequencing was carried out using PBMCs or T cells enriched from blood (not recorded which). The receptor set was obtained from a woman aged 25 to 39 with acute COVID-19.

The chain joins TRBV6-6 to TRBJ1-2, with 7 bases matching TRBD1. This CDR3 is 13 amino acids long. The V gene end was trimmed by 7 bases and the J gene end by 4 bases; junction bases not matched to a gene: 6. Germline V gene lookup returns CDR1 MNHNY and CDR2 SVGAGI (reference sequence). This chain's CDR3 is CASNPDRVYGYTF. The DNA of the CDR3 is TGTGCCAGCAATCCCGACAGGGTCTATGGCTACACCTTC.

CDR3 protein: CASTLRAGMAGELFF. The CDR3 bases are TGTGCCAGCACCCTTCGGGCAGGGATGGCCGGGGAGCTGTTTTTT. The chain carries TRBV7-8 and TRBJ2-2, with D perhaps TRBD1 (5 bases). CDR3 length: 15 amino acids. CDR1 is SGHVS, CDR2 FQNEAQ, per germline. Deletions cut 7 bases from V and 6 bases from J, with 18 bases between.

The V call is TRBV25-1, the J call TRBJ2-2; a possible D gene is TRBD2 (5 bases). Germline CDR1 MGHDK, CDR2 SYGVNS. Trimming removed 7 bases from V and 5 bases from J, with 8 bases in between. The CDR3 runs to 12 residues. The CDR3 here is CASMPGTGELFF. The CDR3 DNA is TGTGCCAGCATGCCGGGGACCGGGGAGCTGTTTTTT. The whole variable domain, remainder taken from reference TRBV25-1 and TRBJ2-2, is EADIYQTPRYLVIGTGKKITLECSQTMGHDKMYWYQQDPGMELHLIHYSYGVNSTEKGDLSSESTVSRIRTEHFPLTLESARPSHTSQYLCASMPGTGELFFGEGSRLTVL.

Written as DNA, the CDR3 is TGTGCCAGCTCACCGCCTACCTTGAGCGGCTATGGCTACACCTTC. Translated, it gives CASSPPTLSGYGYTF. The V gene is TRBV18, the J gene TRBJ1-2; D gene uncertain. Germline V gene data show CDR1 as KGHSH and CDR2 as LQKENI. V was clipped by 3 bases and J by 4 bases, with 15 bases between them. This CDR3 comprises 15 residues.

This chain uses TRBV11-1 with TRBJ2-7; TRBD1 aligns across 9 bases. The V and J ends lost 9 bases and 5 bases, in that order; junction bases with no gene match: 8. The CDR3 consists of 13 residues. CDR1 is SGHAT and CDR2 is FQDESV in the germline V gene (reference sequence). Here the CDR3 reads CASSGTGMNEQYF. As DNA, the CDR3 is TGTGCCAGTAGTGGGACAGGGATGAACGAGCAGTACTTC.

This clone came up once. V gene TRBV7-2 combines with J gene TRBJ2-7, with D possibly being TRBD1 (5 bases). V lost 1 base and J 3 bases, leaving 13 bases between the germline ends. The CDR3 runs to 15 residues. CDR1 and CDR2 from the germline V gene are SGHTA and FQGNSA. DNA for the CDR3: TGTGCCAGCAGCTTAGTGACAGCCTCCCACTACGAGCAGTACTTC. Translation gives CASSLVTASHYEQYF.

This clone was picked up one time. J is TRBJ2-7 and V is TRBV7-9; 7 bases are a match to TRBD1. This CDR3 comprises 14 residues. CDR1 and CDR2 (germline): SEHNR, FQNEAQ (reference sequence). Trimming took 5 bases from V and 4 from J; bases not matched to a gene: 8. DNA of the CDR3: TGTGCCAGCAGCGGCGAGGGCAGGGGGTACGAGCAGTACTTC. Encoded protein: CASSGEGRGYEQYF.

This chain joins TRBV4-3 and TRBJ1-2; TRBD1 matches at 8 bases. V gave up 0 bases and J gave up 7 bases; unmatched junction bases: 7. This CDR3 contains 15 residues. CDR1 LGHNA and CDR2 YSLEER come from the germline V gene. The CDR3 region has the DNA TGCGCCAGCAGCCAAGATCCCCAGGGGGCCTCTGGCTACACCTTC. Protein sequence: CASSQDPQGASGYTF.